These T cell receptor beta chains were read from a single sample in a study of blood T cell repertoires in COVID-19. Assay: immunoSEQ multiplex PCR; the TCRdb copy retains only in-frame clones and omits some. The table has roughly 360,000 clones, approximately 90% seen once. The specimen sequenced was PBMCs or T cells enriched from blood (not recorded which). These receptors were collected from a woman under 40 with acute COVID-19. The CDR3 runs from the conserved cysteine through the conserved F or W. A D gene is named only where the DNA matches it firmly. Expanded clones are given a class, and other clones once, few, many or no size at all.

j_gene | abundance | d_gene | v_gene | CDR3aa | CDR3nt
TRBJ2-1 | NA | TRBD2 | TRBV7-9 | CASSEERGYNEQFF | TGTGCCAGCAGCGAGGAGCGGGGATACAATGAGCAGTTCTTC
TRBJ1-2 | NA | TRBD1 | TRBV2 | CASGTLDRVNYGYTF | TGTGCCAGCGGGACCCTGGACAGGGTTAACTATGGCTACACCTTC
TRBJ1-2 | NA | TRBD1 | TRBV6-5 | CASSYTDRVGRTF | TGTGCCAGCAGTTACACCGACAGGGTTGGGAGAACCTTC
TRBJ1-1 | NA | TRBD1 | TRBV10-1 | CASSPGGTEAFF | TGCGCCAGCAGCCCAGGGGGAACTGAAGCTTTCTTT
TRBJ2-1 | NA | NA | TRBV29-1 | CSVCNRDGLYNEQFF | TGCAGCGTCTGTAACCGGGACGGACTATACAATGAGCAGTTCTTC
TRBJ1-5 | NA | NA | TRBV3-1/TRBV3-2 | CASSPSGYGNQPQHF | TGTGCCAGCAGCCCCTCCGGGTATGGCAATCAGCCCCAGCATTTT
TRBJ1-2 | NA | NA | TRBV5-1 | CASSLAAGANGYTF | TGCGCCAGCAGCTTGGCGGCAGGGGCGAATGGCTACACCTTC
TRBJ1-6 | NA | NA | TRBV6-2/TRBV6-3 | CASSYEARGDNSPLHF | TGTGCCAGCAGTTACGAAGCCCGAGGAGATAATTCACCCCTCCACTTT
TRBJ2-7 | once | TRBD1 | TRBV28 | CASSLSGTGGGEQYF | TGTGCCAGCAGTTTATCGGGGACAGGGGGCGGCGAGCAGTACTTC
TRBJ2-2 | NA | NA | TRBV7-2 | CASSSQRVGGSNTGELFF | TGTGCCAGCAGCTCCCAGCGCGTCGGCGGCTCGAACACCGGGGAGCTGTTTTTT
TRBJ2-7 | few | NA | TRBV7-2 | CASSLNAGYEQYF | TGTGCCAGCAGCTTAAACGCGGGTTACGAGCAGTACTTC
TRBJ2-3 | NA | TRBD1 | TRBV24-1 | CATSNRGDTQYF | TGTGCCACCAGTAACAGGGGAGATACGCAGTATTTT
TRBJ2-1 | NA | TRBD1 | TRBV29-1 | CSANTRDRVNEQFF | TGCAGCGCGAATACTCGTGACAGGGTTAATGAGCAGTTCTTC
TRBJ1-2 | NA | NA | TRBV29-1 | CSVEFVTPRGGYTF | TGCAGCGTTGAATTTGTCACACCTCGGGGAGGCTACACCTTC
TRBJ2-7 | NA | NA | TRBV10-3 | CAINPSDRDEQYF | TGTGCCATCAACCCTAGCGACCGCGACGAGCAGTACTTC
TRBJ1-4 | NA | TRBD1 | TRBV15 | CATSRGQGSEKLFF | TGTGCCACCAGCAGAGGACAGGGGTCTGAAAAACTGTTTTTT
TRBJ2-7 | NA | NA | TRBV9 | CASSASRGGSYEQYF | TGTGCCAGCAGCGCAAGCAGAGGGGGCTCCTACGAGCAGTACTTC
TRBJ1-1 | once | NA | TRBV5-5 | CASSGGAGMNTEAFF | TGCGCCAGCAGCGGGGGGGCAGGGATGAACACTGAAGCTTTCTTT
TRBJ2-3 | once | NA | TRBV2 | CASRPTGADTQYF | TGTGCCAGCCGACCCACGGGTGCGGATACGCAGTATTTT
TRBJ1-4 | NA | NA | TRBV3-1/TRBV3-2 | CASSPTGGNEKLFF | TGTGCCAGCAGCCCGACGGGGGGCAACGAAAAACTGTTTTTT
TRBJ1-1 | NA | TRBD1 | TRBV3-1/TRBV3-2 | CASSQVGQEAFF | TGTGCCAGCAGCCAGGTGGGACAGGAAGCTTTCTTT
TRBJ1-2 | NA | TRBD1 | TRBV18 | CASSPEQGGNGYTF | TGTGCCAGCTCACCAGAACAGGGGGGAAATGGCTACACCTTC
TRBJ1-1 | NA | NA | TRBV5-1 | CASSPGQPANTEAFF | TGCGCCAGCAGCCCGGGACAACCTGCGAACACTGAAGCTTTCTTT
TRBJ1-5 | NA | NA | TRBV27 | CASSPLNQPQHF | TGTGCCAGCAGTCCCCTCAATCAGCCCCAGCATTTT
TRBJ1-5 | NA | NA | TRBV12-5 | CASGLGGSQPQHF | TGTGCTAGTGGTTTGGGGGGCTCTCAGCCCCAGCATTTT
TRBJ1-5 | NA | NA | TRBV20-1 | CSASHGRHQPQHF | TGCAGTGCTAGTCACGGCAGGCATCAGCCCCAGCATTTT
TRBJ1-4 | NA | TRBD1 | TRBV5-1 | CASSSTGGGEKLFF | TGCGCCAGCAGCTCCACAGGGGGAGGTGAAAAACTGTTTTTT
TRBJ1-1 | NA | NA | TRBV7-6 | CASSPRLGGGNTEAFF | TGTGCCAGCAGCCCAAGGTTAGGGGGTGGGAACACTGAAGCTTTCTTT
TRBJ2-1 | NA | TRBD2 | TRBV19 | CASSGGVSYNEQFF | TGTGCCAGTAGTGGGGGGGTCTCCTACAATGAGCAGTTCTTC
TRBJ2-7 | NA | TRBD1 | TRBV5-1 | CASSLARGQAYEQYF | TGCGCCAGCAGCTTGGCCCGAGGACAGGCCTACGAGCAGTACTTC
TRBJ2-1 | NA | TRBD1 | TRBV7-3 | CASSLGSGGGLPKFF | TGTGCCAGCAGCTTAGGTTCAGGGGGCGGGTTACCTAAGTTCTTC
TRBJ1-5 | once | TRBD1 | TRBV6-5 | CASSIKTGDNQPQHF | TGTGCCAGCAGTATCAAGACAGGGGACAATCAGCCCCAGCATTTT
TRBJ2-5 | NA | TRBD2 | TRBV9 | CASTPAGGWETQYF | TGTGCCAGCACCCCAGCGGGGGGCTGGGAGACCCAGTACTTC
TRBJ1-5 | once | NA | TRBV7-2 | CASSETGNSNQPQHF | TGTGCCAGCAGCGAGACGGGTAATAGCAATCAGCCCCAGCATTTT
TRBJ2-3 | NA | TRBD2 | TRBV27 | CASSFRTSGPSTDTQYF | TGTGCCAGCAGTTTCCGGACTAGCGGGCCCAGCACAGATACGCAGTATTTT